This T cell receptor (beta chain) appears in the sequencing data of a study of T cell repertoires in cytomegalovirus infection. In the study overall: Recently identified HLA-C-restricted CMV epitopes were among the peptides used. Public TCR beta signatures provided an indication of both CMV infection and a matching HLA type.

TCRdb ran MiXCR on the reads and lists one entry per CDR3 protein. This sample has 570,000 or so distinct CDR3 sequences, with 40% found just once. V dropped 2 bases and J dropped 0 bases, with 14 bases sitting between them. CDR1 is SGHTA and CDR2 is FQGNSA in the germline V gene. The CDR3 runs 17 residues. This clonotype was picked up many times. The antigen remains unidentified. The sample in question was cultured PBMCs, obtained from culture after CMV antigen stimulation. The gene calls are TRBV7-2 and TRBJ1-5, with D possibly matching TRBD1 (6 bases). This sequence originates from a human donor in good health (CMV status not recorded). Some clones in this sample may be carry-over from other donors' samples. CDR3 sequence (DNA): TGTGCCAGCAGCTTAAGGGGGGGGCACCTTAGCAATCAGCCCCAGCATTTT. Protein sequence: CASSLRGGHLSNQPQHF.